This T cell receptor (beta chain) originates from a study of blood T cell repertoires in COVID-19. This clone was detected only a few times. Profiled with immunoSEQ multiplex PCR; TCRdb holds only in-frame clones, not every one. The sample gives 84,000 or so clones, 80% of which show up once; 12% is in the top ten. The sequenced sample consisted of peripheral blood. The source is a woman between 40 and 50 years old with active or convalescent COVID-19.

For the CDR3, the DNA is TGCGCCAGCAGCTTGGATCCGGACAGGGCAGACACCGGGGAGCTGTTTTTT. Translation: CASSLDPDRADTGELFF. V is TRBV5-1 and J is TRBJ2-2; 8 bases line up with TRBD1. The V gene end was trimmed by 0 bases and the J gene end by 3 bases; junction bases not matched to a gene: 7. Germline loops: CDR1 SGHRS, CDR2 YFSETQ. This CDR3 spans 17 amino acids. Full variable domain (remainder filled in from reference TRBV5-1 and TRBJ2-2): KAGVTQTPRYLIKTRGQQVTLSCSPISGHRSVSWYQQTPGQGLQFLFEYFSETQRNKGNFPGRFSGRQFSNSRSEMNVSTLELGDSALYLCASSLDPDRADTGELFFGEGSRLTVL.